These 9 T cell receptor beta chains came from one sample sequenced in a study of blood T cell repertoires in COVID-19. Sequencing used immunoSEQ multiplex PCR; TCRdb keeps in-frame clones, though not all of them. The data contain about 130,000 clones, around 87% of them singletons. The specimen sequenced was peripheral blood. The source is a woman aged 55-70 years with acute or convalescent COVID-19.

This chain joins TRBV6-5 and TRBJ1-1; 9 nucleotides align to TRBD1. J lost 4 bases, V lost 8 bases, and 8 bases had no gene match. The CDR3 length is 14 residues. Germline V gene lookup returns CDR1 MNHEY and CDR2 SVGAGI. In nucleotides, the CDR3 is TGTGCCAGCTCAACCGGGACAGGGTTCACTGAAGCTTTCTTT. This encodes CASSTGTGFTEAFF.

V is TRBV19 and J is TRBJ1-6; possible D gene TRBD1, 6 bases. Trimming removed 11 bases from V and 5 bases from J, with 16 bases in between. The CDR3 sequence is 14 residues long. Germline-derived CDR1 and CDR2 are LNHDA and SQIVND (reference sequence). CDR3: CAAAGGQNNSPLHF. The CDR3 nucleotides read TGTGCCGCCGCCGGAGGACAGAATAATTCACCCCTCCACTTT.

The J gene is TRBJ1-5, the V gene TRBV11-1; 7 positions match TRBD1. Per the germline V gene, CDR1 is SGHAT and CDR2 is FQDESV (reference sequence). This CDR3 spans 13 amino acids. Trimming cost V 4 bases and J 7 bases; bases outside gene matches: 4. The DNA for the CDR3 is TGTGCCAGCAGCTCGGGACAGTGGCAGCCCCAGCATTTT. Translating it yields CASSSGQWQPQHF.

The chain joins TRBV9 to TRBJ1-4; no definite D call. Trimming took 4 bases from V and 0 from J, leaving 13 bases between them. Germline V CDR1 and CDR2: SGDLS, YYNGEE. This CDR3 has 16 amino acids. Here the CDR3 DNA reads TGTGCCAGCAGCCCCAGTCCAGTTGCAACTAATGAAAAACTGTTTTTT. Residues: CASSPSPVATNEKLFF. The full variable domain, completed using reference TRBV9 and TRBJ1-4, is DSGVTQTPKHLITATGQRVTLRCSPRSGDLSVYWYQQSLDQGLQFLIQYYNGEERAKGNILERFSAQQFPDLHSELNLSSLELGDSALYFCASSPSPVATNEKLFFGSGTQLSVL.

This chain uses TRBV7-9 with TRBJ2-5; D is possibly TRBD2 (6 bases). This CDR3 region has 14 residues. Germline CDR1 reads SEHNR; CDR2 reads FQNEAQ (reference sequence). The ends were cut back, 1 base at V and 5 bases at J, with 11 bases in the middle. The chain's CDR3 is CASSLELAGETQYF. The CDR3 DNA sequence: TGTGCCAGCAGCTTAGAACTAGCAGGGGAGACCCAGTACTTC.

The V gene is TRBV7-2, the J gene TRBJ1-6, with D possibly being TRBD1 (6 bases). Germline-derived CDR1 and CDR2 are SGHTA and FQGNSA. The CDR3 length is 14 residues. The V gene lost 2 bases and the J gene lost 4 bases, with 6 bases spanning the gap. This chain's CDR3 is CASSLQGYNSPLHF. CDR3 nucleotide sequence: TGTGCCAGCAGCTTACAGGGGTATAATTCACCCCTCCACTTT.

V gene TRBV13 combines with J gene TRBJ1-5; 8 bases align to TRBD1. The CDR3 spans 13 residues. Germline V gene lookup returns CDR1 PRHDT and CDR2 FYEKMQ (reference sequence). Trimming removed 5 bases from V and 6 bases from J; junction bases left unmatched: 3. The CDR3: CASSEDRAQPQHF. The CDR3 DNA sequence: TGTGCCAGCAGCGAGGACAGGGCTCAGCCCCAGCATTTT. Supplemented by reference TRBV13 and TRBJ1-5, the full variable domain reads AAGVIQSPRHLIKEKRETATLKCYPIPRHDTVYWYQQGPGQDPQFLISFYEKMQSDKGSIPDRFSAQQFSDYHSELNMSSLELGDSALYFCASSEDRAQPQHFGDGTRLSIL.

The rearrangement uses TRBV20-1 and TRBJ1-3; tentatively, D is TRBD1 (6 bases). The V gene's germline CDR1 is DFQATT and CDR2 SNEGSKA (reference sequence). The CDR3 has 11 amino acids. Deletions cut 5 bases from V and 5 bases from J, with 7 bases between. The CDR3 reads CSAGQRNTIYF. In DNA form, the CDR3 reads TGCAGTGCTGGACAGAGAAACACCATATATTTT.

For this clone: Other DNA sequences from this sample encode an identical CDR3 as well. CDR3 residues: CASSIGGGGYTF. In nucleotides, the CDR3 is TGTGCCAGTAGTATAGGGGGCGGTGGCTACACCTTC. V and J are TRBV19 and TRBJ1-2; weak D call: TRBD1 (5 bases). The V end lost 1 base, the J end lost 7 bases, and 7 bases lay between the germline ends. This CDR3 comprises 12 residues. CDR1 LNHDA and CDR2 SQIVND come from the germline V gene (reference sequence).